Described below is a single T cell receptor (beta chain) sequence and its context. The sample comes from a study of early stage breast cancer tumors. Looking at the study overall: ER+/PR+/HER2- status applied to about 70% of the 16 invasive breast tumors.

The assay was immunoSEQ multiplex PCR, and TCRdb's table has in-frame clones only and misses some. The sample lists some 8,000 clones, 77% occurring once. Germline values: CDR1 SNHLY, CDR2 FYNNEI. Trimming at V came to 4 bases and at J to 4 bases, leaving 4 bases not matched to a gene. The CDR3 length is 14 residues. Often about 90-310 mg of normal breast tissue was needed for DNA. The chain employs TRBV2 and TRBJ1-5; 7 positions match TRBD1. Material: normal breast tissue next to the tumor. The origin of this receptor is a person aged 60 to 70 with breast cancer. In DNA, the CDR3 is TGTGCCAGCAGTGCAGGGGGTGTTAATCAGCCCCAGCATTTT. It encodes CASSAGGVNQPQHF.